Presented here are 26 T cell receptor beta chains from one specimen sequenced in a study of blood T cell repertoires in COVID-19 (dated by TCRdb to 2019 to 2021). The receptor library was made with the immunoSEQ multiplex PCR assay. Not all clones reach the TCRdb copy of this immuneACCESS table, which keeps in-frame sequences only. Checked studies attribute under half of the gap to unresolved V genes and leave the rest unexplained. The sample table holds 150,000 to 200,000 clones, of which around 86% were seen once. Together, the top ten hold 7% to 8% of the sample. What was sequenced was peripheral blood. All receptors derive from an elderly woman in a cohort sampled during active or convalescent COVID-19.

V is TRBV6-6 and J is TRBJ1-4, with D maybe TRBD1 (5 bases). The germline V and J ends were trimmed by 7 bases and 4 bases, with 13 bases remaining between them. The CDR3 has 14 amino acids. CDR1 and CDR2 from the germline V gene are MNHNY and SVGAGI (reference sequence). The CDR3 sequence: CASKQQAFNEKLFF. The CDR3 bases are TGTGCCAGCAAACAACAGGCTTTTAATGAAAAACTGTTTTTT.

The chain combines TRBV6-5 with TRBJ1-5, with 9 nucleotides matching TRBD1. Germline V lookup: CDR1 MNHEY, CDR2 SVGAGI. The CDR3 length is 15 residues. The junction had 3 bases not matched to a gene; V was cut back by 2 bases and J by 4 bases. This CDR3 is CASSYGGQGNQPQHF. The CDR3 DNA reads TGTGCCAGCAGTTACGGTGGACAGGGGAATCAGCCCCAGCATTTT.

The V call is TRBV18, the J call TRBJ2-5, with D possibly TRBD2 on 6 matching bases. The V gene's germline CDR1 is KGHSH and CDR2 LQKENI. Trimming cost V 1 base and J 4 bases, with 13 bases left between them. This CDR3 is built from 15 residues. The CDR3 DNA is TGTGCCAGCTCACCACGGAGGGCTGAACGAGAGACCCAGTACTTC. Translated: CASSPRRAERETQYF.

The CDR3, as DNA: TGCGCCAGCAGCTCCCTCCGGGGGGATGCCGGGGAGCTGTTTTTT. Translating it yields CASSSLRGDAGELFF. This sequence joins TRBV5-1 and TRBJ2-2, with 7 bases identical to TRBD2. The CDR3 extends over 15 amino acids. In germline, CDR1 is SGHRS, CDR2 YFSETQ. J was trimmed by 6 bases and V by 3 bases; bases with no gene match: 8.

With respect to this clone: One end of the junction varies from germline; a read error may be responsible. This CDR3 reads CASSLSRFTGGGETQYF. For the CDR3, the DNA is TGTGCTAGCAGCTTATCTCGGTTCACAGGGGGTGGAGAGACCCAGTACTTC. The chain joins TRBV7-7 to TRBJ2-5; TRBD1 aligns across 8 bases. The CDR3 is 17 amino acids. Germline assignment: CDR1 SSHAT and CDR2 FNYEAQ (reference sequence).

This rearrangement joins TRBV4-3 to TRBJ1-2; no clear D gene. This CDR3 comprises 18 residues. Trimming took off 0 bases at V and 3 bases at J, with 20 bases between the two ends. CDR1 LGHNA and CDR2 YSLEER come from the germline V gene. The CDR3 loop is CASSQDTGSDLGYYGYTF. The CDR3 nucleotides are TGCGCCAGCAGCCAAGACACCGGGTCGGATTTAGGCTACTATGGCTACACCTTC.

The rearrangement joins TRBV3-1 (or the pseudogene TRBV3-2) to TRBJ1-1; D perhaps matches TRBD1 (6 bases). This CDR3 region has 14 residues. From germline, CDR1 is LGHDT and CDR2 YNNKEL (reference sequence). V lost 5 bases and J lost 1, with 11 bases in between. CDR3 sequence: CASSFRGGNTEAFF. CDR3 in DNA: TGTGCCAGCAGCTTTAGAGGGGGGAACACTGAAGCTTTCTTT.

J is TRBJ1-2 and V is TRBV7-2; D gene uncertain. V lost 0 bases, J lost 11 bases, and 19 bases lay in between. The CDR3 is 15 amino acids. CDR1 is SGHTA, CDR2 FQGNSA, per germline. CDR3 nucleotide sequence: TGTGCCAGCAGCTTAGCTAGCCCCATTAAAGCGAGGTACACCTTC. As protein: CASSLASPIKARYTF.

The rearrangement joins TRBV11-2 to TRBJ2-7; D possibly corresponds to TRBD1 (6 bases). Trimming took 6 bases from V and 3 from J, leaving 15 bases between them. The germline V gene has CDR1 SGHAT and CDR2 FQNNGV. There are 14 residues in the CDR3. The CDR3 is CASRSPGQIYEQYF. In DNA form, the CDR3 reads TGTGCCAGCAGGTCCCCGGGACAAATCTACGAGCAGTACTTC.

This chain links TRBV6-2 or TRBV6-3 with TRBJ1-2; D perhaps matches TRBD1 (5 bases). This CDR3 is built from 15 residues. Germline V gene lookup returns CDR1 MNHEY and CDR2 SVGEGT. The ends were cut back, 0 bases at V and 6 bases at J, with 14 bases in the middle. The CDR3 here is CASSYSTRQGHGYTF. The CDR3 DNA sequence: TGTGCCAGCAGTTACTCGACTCGGCAGGGTCATGGCTACACCTTC.

The sample holds a few counts of this clone. The chain links TRBV2 to TRBJ2-1; 9 bases align to TRBD2. The trim removed 7 bases at V and 7 bases at J, leaving 11 bases unmatched. CDR1 and CDR2 from the germline V gene are SNHLY and FYNNEI. The CDR3 loop spans 15 amino acids. CDR3: CASTFVAGVGNEQFF. As DNA, the CDR3 is TGTGCCAGCACCTTTGTAGCGGGAGTGGGGAATGAGCAGTTCTTC.

The V and J genes are TRBV11-3 and TRBJ1-4; maybe TRBD1 (5 bases). The germline V gene encodes CDR1 SGHNT and CDR2 YENEEA. V shed 5 bases and J shed 7 bases, with 14 bases lying between them. The CDR3 totals 14 residues. The CDR3 DNA reads as TGTGCCAGCAGCCCTCAGGGATACGGTGAAAAACTGTTTTTT. The encoded protein is CASSPQGYGEKLFF.

CDR3 loop: CASSLVGDSLLAKNIQYF. DNA of the CDR3: TGTGCCAGCAGCTTAGTGGGGGACAGCTTGCTAGCCAAAAACATTCAGTACTTC. V and J are TRBV11-3 and TRBJ2-4; 7 positions match TRBD1. Germline CDR1 SGHNT, CDR2 YENEEA. The CDR3 length is 18 residues. Germline trimming cut 1 base from V and 0 bases from J; bases unmatched to any gene: 9.

This clone was seen once. The rearrangement uses TRBV28 and TRBJ1-2; 10 bases match TRBD1. Germline-derived CDR1 and CDR2 are MDHEN and SYDVKM. V lost 5 bases, J lost 4 bases, and 7 bases stayed unmatched. The CDR3 spans 15 residues. CDR3: CASSGGQGSAYGYTF. CDR3 nucleotide sequence: TGTGCCAGCAGTGGGGGACAGGGGTCGGCCTATGGCTACACCTTC.

This clone was counted between two and nine times. V and J are TRBV25-1 and TRBJ1-2; 8 nucleotides agree with TRBD1. CDR1 and CDR2 from the germline V gene are MGHDK and SYGVNS. The CDR3 totals 15 residues. The junction had 4 bases not matched to a gene; V was cut back by 3 bases and J by 1 base. The CDR3 sequence: CASSDRDRRNYGYTF. CDR3 sequence (DNA): TGTGCCAGCAGTGATAGGGACAGGCGTAACTATGGCTACACCTTC.

This clone was observed once. This chain links TRBV30 with TRBJ1-5; D is possibly TRBD1 (5 bases). Germline-derived CDR1 and CDR2 are GTSNPN and SVGIG (reference sequence). Trimming shortened V by 3 bases and J by 7 bases, and 10 bases separated the two germline ends. The CDR3 is 12 residues long. CDR3 protein: CAWSPGLQPQHF. CDR3 nucleotides: TGTGCCTGGAGCCCAGGGTTACAGCCCCAGCATTTT.

The chain joins TRBV30 to TRBJ1-2, with D maybe TRBD1 (6 bases). The CDR3 loop spans 13 amino acids. The germline CDR1 and CDR2 sequences are GTSNPN and SVGIG (reference sequence). V lost 0 bases and J 2 bases, leaving 7 bases between the germline ends. The CDR3 reads CAWSVTGNYGYTF. As DNA, the CDR3 is TGTGCCTGGAGTGTTACAGGGAACTATGGCTACACCTTC.

This clone appeared once. The chain uses TRBV19 and TRBJ2-3; the match to TRBD1 covers 7 bases. CDR1 and CDR2 (germline): LNHDA, SQIVND (reference sequence). J lost 2 bases, V lost 5 bases, and 4 bases had no gene match. This CDR3 comprises 14 residues. Here the CDR3 reads CASSVDRSTDTQYF. DNA for the CDR3: TGTGCCAGTAGTGTGGACAGGTCCACAGATACGCAGTATTTT.

The rearrangement uses TRBV6-5 and TRBJ1-4; no definite D call. The CDR3 sequence is 13 residues long. Germline-derived CDR1 and CDR2 are MNHEY and SVGAGI. V gave up 5 bases and J gave up 7 bases, with 11 bases separating them. This CDR3 is CASSPLGGEKLFF. CDR3 nucleotide sequence: TGTGCCAGCAGTCCCCTCGGAGGTGAAAAACTGTTTTTT.

This chain joins TRBV12-5 and TRBJ2-2, with D possibly matching TRBD2 (5 bases). V lost 7 bases, J lost 7 bases, and 19 bases lay in between. The CDR3 spans 15 residues. The germline gives CDR1 LGHNT, CDR2 FRNRAP. This CDR3 is CASAPERELGGELFF. CDR3 in DNA: TGTGCTAGTGCCCCAGAAAGGGAGTTGGGCGGGGAGCTGTTTTTT.

This rearrangement joins TRBV6-1 to TRBJ1-1; no firm D call. V shed 2 bases and J shed 6 bases, with 16 bases lying between them. This CDR3 has 15 residues. CDR1 is MNHNS and CDR2 is SASEGT in the germline V gene. CDR3 residues: CASSELIREFAEAFF. DNA for the CDR3: TGTGCCAGCAGTGAACTAATAAGGGAGTTCGCTGAAGCTTTCTTT.

This clone has only one observation. The chain has TRBV6-5 and TRBJ1-5; the match to TRBD1 covers 7 bases. Losses at the gene ends were 10 bases for V and 5 bases for J; bases not matched to a gene: 5. The CDR3 consists of 12 residues. Per the germline V gene, CDR1 is MNHEY and CDR2 is SVGAGI. The CDR3 here is CATGGWDQPQHF. The CDR3 DNA is TGTGCCACAGGGGGTTGGGATCAGCCCCAGCATTTT.

Written as DNA, the CDR3 is TGCGCCAGCAGTCGAGGCGGGCAGGCAGATACGCAGTATTTT. It translates to CASSRGGQADTQYF. This sequence joins TRBV5-1 and TRBJ2-3; perhaps TRBD2 as D (5 bases). The germline gives CDR1 SGHRS, CDR2 YFSETQ. Trimming stripped 5 bases from V and 4 bases from J, with 14 bases between. This CDR3 has 14 amino acids.

This chain uses TRBV4-1 with TRBJ2-3; possible D gene TRBD2, 5 bases. The V gene's germline CDR1 is MGHRA and CDR2 YSYEKL. There are 13 residues in the CDR3. V was trimmed by 2 bases and J by 4 bases, leaving 7 bases between them. For the CDR3, the DNA is TGCGCCAGCAGCCAAACGGAGGCAGATACGCAGTATTTT. The encoded protein is CASSQTEADTQYF.

The chain employs TRBV6-6 and TRBJ2-2; 9 bases are shared with TRBD2. CDR1 is MNHNY, CDR2 SVGAGI, per germline (reference sequence). Trimming took 6 bases from V and 4 from J; bases not matched to a gene: 6. The CDR3 totals 15 residues. The CDR3 sequence: CASSSGREGTGELFF. CDR3 coding DNA: TGTGCCAGCAGCTCGGGGCGGGAGGGCACCGGGGAGCTGTTTTTT.

The chain couples TRBV12-3 or TRBV12-4 to TRBJ2-1; tentatively, D is TRBD1 (5 bases). V lost 5 bases and J 7 bases, leaving 6 bases between the germline ends. This CDR3 has 11 amino acids. The CDR3 sequence is CASSPGNEQFF. Written as DNA, the CDR3 is TGTGCCAGCAGTCCAGGGAATGAGCAGTTCTTC.